This T cell receptor beta chain was sequenced during a study of shared clonotypes between healthy human individuals. The ends were cut back, 3 bases at V and 5 bases at J, with 14 bases in the middle. The germline V gene encodes CDR1 LNHDA and CDR2 SQIVND (reference sequence). The CDR3 is made up of 15 amino acids. The data were produced by immunoSEQ multiplex PCR, yet TCRdb's version contains in-frame clones alone and is incomplete. Of 400,000 to 600,000 clones in the sample, over 75% were seen once. The chain couples TRBV19 to TRBJ1-5; perhaps TRBD1 as D (5 bases). The TCR comes from a middle-aged woman in good health. Some clones in this sample may be carry-over from other donors' samples. Sequences were obtained from PBMCs. The CDR3 reads CASSIDRDYDQPQHF. Written as DNA, the CDR3 is TGTGCCAGTAGTATCGACCGGGACTACGATCAGCCCCAGCATTTT.